This TCR beta chain appears in the sequencing data of a study of blood T cell repertoires in COVID-19. Study summary: Acute-phase and convalescent COVID-19 samples originated in the United States, Italy and Spain. The analysed material was cDNA or gDNA that came from T cells, B-cell-depleted T cells, or PBMCs.

Germline V gene data show CDR1 as SGHTA and CDR2 as FQGNSA. The CDR3 covers 14 residues. The junction had 4 bases not matched to a gene; V was cut back by 2 bases and J by 7 bases. The sample holds one count of this clone. Original processing methods: Amplification from reference gene primers served as the basis for estimated nucleated cell counts. Profiling relied on immunoSEQ multiplex PCR, and the TCRdb table lists in-frame clones only, not all of them. The DNA gave D and trimming, while V, J and clone size come from that table. The data contain under 250,000 clones, 84% of them singletons. This sequence originates from a man between 60 and 75 years old who had recovered from COVID-19. This chain uses TRBV7-2 with TRBJ1-2, with TRBD1 matching over 10 bases. Sequencing input: PBMCs or T cells enriched from blood (not recorded which). CDR3 loop: CASSLLGQGFGYTF. CDR3 sequence (DNA): TGTGCCAGCAGCTTATTGGGACAGGGGTTTGGCTACACCTTC.